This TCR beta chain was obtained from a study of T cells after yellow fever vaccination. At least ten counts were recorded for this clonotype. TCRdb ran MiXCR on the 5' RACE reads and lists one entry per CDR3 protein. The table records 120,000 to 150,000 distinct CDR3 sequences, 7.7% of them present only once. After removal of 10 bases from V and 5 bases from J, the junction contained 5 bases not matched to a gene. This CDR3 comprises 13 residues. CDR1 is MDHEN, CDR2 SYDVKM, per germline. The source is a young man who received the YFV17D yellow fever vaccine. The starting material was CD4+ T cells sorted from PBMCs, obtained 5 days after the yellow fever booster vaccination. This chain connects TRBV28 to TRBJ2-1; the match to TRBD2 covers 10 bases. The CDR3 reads CATLAGVDNEQFF. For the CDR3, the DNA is TGTGCCACCCTAGCGGGAGTAGACAATGAGCAGTTCTTC.